Included here is one TCR beta chain sequence, with context. This sample is drawn from a study of blood T cells in healthy people across ages. The CDR3 runs to 12 residues. From germline, CDR1 is SQVTM and CDR2 ANQGSEA. V dropped 5 bases and J dropped 1 base, with 7 bases sitting between them. PCR was performed a second time for roughly 7 to 12 cycles using a sample-barcoded 5' primer and a J-beta primer mix. A single record per CDR3 protein comes from TCRdb applying MiXCR to the 5' RACE reads. This table has hundreds of thousands of distinct CDR3 sequences, around 50% appearing once. V usage is TRBV29-1 and J usage is TRBJ2-3, with D tentatively TRBD2 (5 bases). Input material: blood. This sequence originates from a woman of 80 years or more in good health. The CDR3 reads CSVKEGTDTQYF. The CDR3 DNA is TGCAGCGTTAAGGAGGGCACAGATACGCAGTATTTT.